The 25 T cell receptor beta chains below come from one sample, sequenced in a study of blood T cell repertoires in COVID-19. TCRdb's table, derived via immunoSEQ multiplex PCR, lists solely in-frame clones and lacks some. This sample yields 200,000 to 300,000 clones, of which around nine tenths are seen a single time; roughly 3% belongs to the top ten. Sequencing input: peripheral blood. All receptors come from a man younger than 35 with active or convalescent COVID-19.

This chain connects TRBV9 to TRBJ2-1, with D possibly TRBD2 on 5 matching bases. This CDR3 spans 13 amino acids. The V end lost 3 bases, the J end lost 4 bases, and 8 bases lay between the germline ends. Germline V CDR1 and CDR2: SGDLS, YYNGEE. The CDR3 region has the DNA TGTGCCAGCAGCGCACTAGTTTACAATGAGCAGTTCTTC. Translation: CASSALVYNEQFF.

The rearrangement uses TRBV4-2 and TRBJ2-1; 9 positions agree with TRBD2. CDR3 length equals 16 residues. Germline loops: CDR1 LGHNA, CDR2 YNFKEQ. V lost 2 bases and J lost 7; bases outside the gene matches: 9. CDR3 residues: CASSQRREGLNNEQFF. The CDR3, as DNA: TGTGCCAGCAGCCAACGGCGGGAGGGCCTAAATAATGAGCAGTTCTTC.

The chain employs TRBV4-3 and TRBJ2-1, with a tentative D call TRBD2 (5 bases). This CDR3 region has 15 residues. In germline, CDR1 is LGHNA, CDR2 YSLEER. The V and J ends lost 4 bases and 7 bases respectively, with 17 bases between them. This CDR3 reads CASSPGLRGGNEQFF. Here the CDR3 DNA reads TGCGCCAGCAGCCCAGGACTTCGGGGTGGGAATGAGCAGTTCTTC.

This clone is a singleton in its sample. This chain connects TRBV11-2 to TRBJ1-4; D not resolved. Germline CDR1 is SGHAT and CDR2 is FQNNGV. The CDR3 length is 15 residues. V was shortened by 1 base and J by 4 bases, with 10 bases between the two germline ends. CDR3 sequence: CASSLGGRGNEKLFF. CDR3 in DNA: TGTGCCAGCAGCTTAGGCGGCAGAGGTAATGAAAAACTGTTTTTT.

The DNA for the CDR3 is TGTGCCAGCTCACCACAACAGGGCTCGGGAAACACCATATATTTT. Its protein product is CASSPQQGSGNTIYF. The chain employs TRBV18 and TRBJ1-3; D may be TRBD1 (6 bases). Germline loops: CDR1 KGHSH, CDR2 LQKENI. The CDR3 consists of 15 residues. Trimming removed 1 base from V and 4 bases from J, with 11 bases in between. Drawing the rest from reference TRBV18 and TRBJ1-3, the complete variable domain is NAGVMQNPRHLVRRRGQEARLRCSPMKGHSHVYWYRQLPEEGLKFMVYLQKENIIDESGMPKERFSAEFPKEGPSILRIQQVVRGDSAAYFCASSPQQGSGNTIYFGEGSWLTVV.

V gene TRBV2 combines with J gene TRBJ2-7; a weak D match, TRBD1 (6 bases). Germline V gene lookup returns CDR1 SNHLY and CDR2 FYNNEI. CDR3 length: 15 amino acids. Deletions cut 5 bases from V and 2 bases from J, with 16 bases between. The CDR3 region has the DNA TGTGCCAGCAGTACTACAGGGTCCTTTGCCTACGAGCAGTACTTC. It translates to CASSTTGSFAYEQYF.

This clone is a singleton in its sample. The chain uses TRBV5-1 and TRBJ1-2; D is ambiguous. This CDR3 contains 14 residues. V was trimmed by 4 bases and J by 4 bases, leaving 14 bases between them. Germline-derived CDR1 and CDR2 are SGHRS and YFSETQ. The CDR3 coding sequence is TGCGCCAGCAGCCCTGGTTCAGGAGGCTATGGCTACACCTTC. The encoded protein is CASSPGSGGYGYTF.

V is TRBV10-1 and J is TRBJ1-1; 8 bases fit TRBD1. The CDR3 has 13 amino acids. Germline CDR1 reads WNHNN; CDR2 reads SYGVQD (reference sequence). Trimming removed 5 bases from V and 3 bases from J; junction bases left unmatched: 2. CDR3 bases: TGCGCCAGCAGTATGACAGGGGACACTGAAGCTTTCTTT. Translation gives CASSMTGDTEAFF.

This clone was counted between two and nine times. Written as DNA, the CDR3 is TGCGCCAGCAGCTGGGGCAGGACAGGGGGCTTCACTGAAGCTTTCTTT. This translates into CASSWGRTGGFTEAFF. This chain links TRBV5-1 with TRBJ1-1; TRBD1 matches 11 bases. J gave up 4 bases and V 3 bases, and 8 bases lay outside the gene matches. CDR1 and CDR2 from the germline V gene are SGHRS and YFSETQ. This CDR3 has 16 amino acids.

This clone was seen once. The V gene is TRBV5-6, the J gene TRBJ2-7; D not resolved. The V end was cut by 1 base, the J end by 2 bases, with 7 bases between. Germline CDR1 and CDR2: SGHDT and YYEEEE. CDR3 length: 13 residues. CDR3 sequence: CASSLTATYEQYF. CDR3 nucleotides: TGTGCCAGCAGCTTGACAGCCACCTACGAGCAGTACTTC.

The chain is built from TRBV25-1 and TRBJ2-2; D is possibly TRBD1 (5 bases). There are 14 residues in the CDR3. The germline gives CDR1 MGHDK, CDR2 SYGVNS. V shed 5 bases and J shed 1 base, with 8 bases lying between them. The CDR3, as DNA: TGTGCCAGCAGTCCGGACAAGAACACCGGGGAGCTGTTTTTT. Translating gives CASSPDKNTGELFF.

The chain links TRBV28 to TRBJ2-7; 11 bases are shared with TRBD2. Looked up from germline, CDR1 is MDHEN and CDR2 is SYDVKM. Trimming removed 7 bases from V and 3 bases from J; junction bases left unmatched: 11. The CDR3 loop spans 16 amino acids. The CDR3 sequence: CASTAASGRSYYEQYF. DNA for the CDR3: TGTGCCAGCACAGCCGCTAGCGGGAGGTCCTACTACGAGCAGTACTTC.

V usage is TRBV27 and J usage is TRBJ2-7; a possible D gene is TRBD1 (6 bases). Deletions cut 6 bases from V and 5 bases from J, with 17 bases between. Germline V CDR1 and CDR2: MNHEY, SMNVEV (reference sequence). The CDR3 sequence is 14 residues long. The CDR3 protein is CASSLNRATDEQYF. Here the CDR3 DNA reads TGTGCCAGCAGCCTTAACAGGGCAACGGACGAGCAGTACTTC.

The chain carries TRBV6-4 and TRBJ1-5; no clear D. V dropped 6 bases and J dropped 7 bases, with 22 bases sitting between them. The germline gives CDR1 MRHNA, CDR2 SNTAGT. The CDR3 length is 16 residues. The DNA for the CDR3 is TGTGCCAGCAGCCACTCCAATGACCGGATGGGCCAGCCCCAGCATTTT. It specifies CASSHSNDRMGQPQHF.

The chain is built from TRBV28 and TRBJ2-3; tentative D call: TRBD2 (5 bases). V was cut by 1 base and J by 5 bases, with 7 bases left in between. Germline CDR1 and CDR2: MDHEN and SYDVKM. The CDR3 contains 13 residues. CDR3 amino acids: CASSLYGIDTQYF. CDR3 nucleotides: TGTGCCAGCAGTTTATACGGGATAGATACGCAGTATTTT.

V and J are TRBV21-1 and TRBJ2-1; the table gives TRBD2 as D, unverified against the DNA. TRBV21-1 is recorded as a pseudogene. The CDR3 totals 15 residues. CDR3 residues: CASSNRERDYNEQFF. CDR3 nucleotides: TGTGCCAGCAGCAATAGGGAGAGAGACTACAATGAGCAGTTCTTC.

The chain couples TRBV19 to TRBJ1-5; D perhaps matches TRBD1 (6 bases). V lost 5 bases and J 6 bases, leaving 17 bases between the germline ends. This CDR3 region has 15 residues. Germline V lookup: CDR1 LNHDA, CDR2 SQIVND (reference sequence). CDR3 sequence: CASSVGTQVVQPQHF. The CDR3 region has the DNA TGTGCCAGTAGTGTCGGGACACAAGTGGTTCAGCCCCAGCATTTT.

V gene TRBV5-6 combines with J gene TRBJ1-1; 11 bases line up with TRBD1. Germline-derived CDR1 and CDR2 are SGHDT and YYEEEE. CDR3 size: 14 residues. After removal of 4 bases from V and 6 bases from J, the junction contained 5 bases not matched to a gene. The CDR3 sequence is CASSLGQGAAEAFF. CDR3 sequence (DNA): TGTGCCAGCAGCCTCGGACAGGGGGCCGCTGAAGCTTTCTTT.

This chain links TRBV5-1 with TRBJ2-1; 11 bases are a match to TRBD2. Unmatched junction bases numbered 6, after V lost 0 bases and J lost 7 bases. Germline V gene data show CDR1 as SGHRS and CDR2 as YFSETQ. There are 16 residues in the CDR3. The DNA for the CDR3 is TGCGCCAGCAGCTTGGAGGCCGTAGCGGGAGGGAATGAGCAGTTCTTC. Translation: CASSLEAVAGGNEQFF.

The J gene is TRBJ2-7, the V gene TRBV5-1, with 10 bases matching TRBD1. Germline CDR1 and CDR2: SGHRS and YFSETQ. After removal of 1 base from V and 0 bases from J, the junction contained 1 base not matched to a gene. The CDR3 totals 15 residues. The CDR3 sequence: CASSLRDRGSYEQYF. CDR3 nucleotides: TGCGCCAGCAGCTTGCGGGACAGGGGCTCCTACGAGCAGTACTTC.

The gene calls are TRBV6-2 or TRBV6-3 and TRBJ2-7, with 7 bases aligning to TRBD1. CDR3 length equals 12 residues. V shed 4 bases and J 5 bases; nucleotides not matched to a gene: 2. CDR1 and CDR2 (germline): MNHEY, SVGEGT. In nucleotides, the CDR3 is TGTGCCAGCAGTTTACAGGGGCACGAGCAGTACTTC. Its protein is CASSLQGHEQYF.

The V call is TRBV6-4, the J call TRBJ1-2; D uncertain. With 0 bases removed from V and 4 bases from J, the gap between germline ends came to 21 bases. The V gene's germline CDR1 is MRHNA and CDR2 SNTAGT. The CDR3 sequence is 18 residues long. The CDR3 spells CASSDSNRSTLLSYGYTF. The CDR3 coding sequence is TGTGCCAGCAGTGACTCCAACAGATCCACTTTACTTTCCTATGGCTACACCTTC.

The chain carries TRBV6-5 and TRBJ1-2, with unresolved D. This CDR3 spans 14 amino acids. V lost 6 bases and J lost 3, with 14 bases in between. CDR1 is MNHEY and CDR2 is SVGAGI in the germline V gene. The CDR3 nucleotides are TGTGCCAGCAGACACCCTCCCGGGGACTATGGCTACACCTTC. Its protein is CASRHPPGDYGYTF.

The chain links TRBV29-1 to TRBJ1-4; a possible D gene is TRBD1 (6 bases). The length of the CDR3 is 15 residues. CDR1 and CDR2 (germline): SQVTM, ANQGSEA. Trimming removed 7 bases from V and 8 bases from J, with 23 bases in between. The CDR3 loop is CSGGGGVAGVEKLFF. As DNA, the CDR3 is TGCAGCGGCGGCGGGGGCGTCGCGGGAGTGGAAAAACTGTTTTTT.

In its sample, this clone was seen a few times. V gene TRBV7-9 combines with J gene TRBJ1-6, with a tentative D call TRBD1 (5 bases). Trimming shortened V by 5 bases and J by 3 bases, and 14 bases separated the two germline ends. The CDR3 is made up of 16 amino acids. From germline, CDR1 is SEHNR and CDR2 FQNEAQ (reference sequence). CDR3 DNA: TGTGCCAGCAGCGCCGGACCCCAGGGCTATAATTCACCCCTCCACTTT. Its translation is CASSAGPQGYNSPLHF.